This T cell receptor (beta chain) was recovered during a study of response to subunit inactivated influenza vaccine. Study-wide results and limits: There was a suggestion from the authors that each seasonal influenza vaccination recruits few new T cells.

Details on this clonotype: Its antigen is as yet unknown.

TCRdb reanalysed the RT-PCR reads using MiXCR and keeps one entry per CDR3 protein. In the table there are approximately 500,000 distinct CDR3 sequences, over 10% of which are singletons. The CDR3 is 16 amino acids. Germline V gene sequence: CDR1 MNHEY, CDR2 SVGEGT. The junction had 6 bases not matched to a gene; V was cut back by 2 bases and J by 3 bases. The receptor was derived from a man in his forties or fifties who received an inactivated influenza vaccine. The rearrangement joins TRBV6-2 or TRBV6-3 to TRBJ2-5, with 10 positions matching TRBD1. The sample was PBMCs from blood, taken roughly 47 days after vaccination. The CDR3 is CASSYPKDRGEETQYF. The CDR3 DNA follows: TGTGCCAGCAGTTACCCGAAGGACAGGGGGGAAGAGACCCAGTACTTC.